Following are 3 T cell receptor beta chains from one sample sequenced in a study of neoadjuvant nivolumab and ipilimumab in lung cancer. Generated by immunoSEQ multiplex PCR, the TCRdb table keeps only in-frame clones and is missing some. The profile covers approximately 2,800 clones, with 88% appearing a single time and about 0.79% taken by the ten largest. Sequences were derived from tumor tissue, sampled after neoadjuvant nivolumab, alone or with ipilimumab, at or shortly before surgery. The source of these receptors is an adult with non-small cell lung cancer.

The chain has TRBV27 and TRBJ1-1, with 7 bases lining up with TRBD1. The V and J ends lost 5 bases and 1 base, in that order; junction bases with no gene match: 7. The CDR3 totals 15 residues. The germline gives CDR1 MNHEY, CDR2 SMNVEV (reference sequence). The chain's CDR3 is CASSRQGGGNTEAFF. As DNA, the CDR3 is TGTGCCAGCAGTAGACAGGGAGGAGGGAACACTGAAGCTTTCTTT.

The CDR3 protein is CASSLGLAGVGEQYF. DNA of the CDR3: TGTGCCAGCAGCTTAGGTCTAGCGGGAGTCGGAGAGCAGTACTTC. The chain has TRBV7-2 and TRBJ2-7; 10 positions agree with TRBD2. This CDR3 has 15 residues. From germline, CDR1 is SGHTA and CDR2 FQGNSA. Trimming at V came to 1 base and at J to 7 bases, leaving 7 bases not matched to a gene.

This chain uses TRBV5-1 with TRBJ1-1; possibly TRBD1 for D (6 bases). V was pared by 4 bases and J by 4 bases, with 11 bases between. Germline assignment: CDR1 SGHRS and CDR2 YFSETQ. The CDR3 totals 13 residues. The CDR3 sequence is CASSGGRRTEAFF. As DNA, the CDR3 is TGCGCCAGCAGCGGGGGGCGCCGCACTGAAGCTTTCTTT.